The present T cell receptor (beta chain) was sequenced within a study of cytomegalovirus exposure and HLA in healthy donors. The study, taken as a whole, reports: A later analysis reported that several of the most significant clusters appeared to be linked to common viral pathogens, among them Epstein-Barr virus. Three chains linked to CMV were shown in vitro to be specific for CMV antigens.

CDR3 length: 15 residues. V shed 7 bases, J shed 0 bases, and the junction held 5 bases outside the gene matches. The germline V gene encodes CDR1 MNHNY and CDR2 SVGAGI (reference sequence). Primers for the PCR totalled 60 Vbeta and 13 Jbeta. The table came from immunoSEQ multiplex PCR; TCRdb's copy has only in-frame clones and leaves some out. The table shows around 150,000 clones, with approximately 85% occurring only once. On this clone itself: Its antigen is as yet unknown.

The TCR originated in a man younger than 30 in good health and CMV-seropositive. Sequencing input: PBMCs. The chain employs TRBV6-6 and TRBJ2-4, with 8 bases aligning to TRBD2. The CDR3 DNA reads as TGTGCCAGCAATGAGCGGGGGTTAGCCAAAAACATTCAGTACTTC. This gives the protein CASNERGLAKNIQYF.